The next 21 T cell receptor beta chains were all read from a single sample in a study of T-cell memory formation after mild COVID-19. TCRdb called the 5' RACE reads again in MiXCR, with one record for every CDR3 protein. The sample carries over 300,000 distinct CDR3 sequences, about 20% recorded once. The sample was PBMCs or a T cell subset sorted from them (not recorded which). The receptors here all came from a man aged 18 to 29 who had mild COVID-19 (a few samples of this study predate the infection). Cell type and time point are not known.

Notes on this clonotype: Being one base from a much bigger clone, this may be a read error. CDR3 region: CASNGLAGNTGELFF. For the CDR3, the DNA is TGTGCCAGCAATGGACTAGCGGGGAACACCGGGGAGCTGTTTTTT. The chain employs TRBV2 and TRBJ2-2; 11 bases line up with TRBD2. Losses at the gene ends were 7 bases for V and 1 base for J; bases not matched to a gene: 2. Germline V gives CDR1 SNHLY, CDR2 FYNNEI. The CDR3 runs 15 residues.

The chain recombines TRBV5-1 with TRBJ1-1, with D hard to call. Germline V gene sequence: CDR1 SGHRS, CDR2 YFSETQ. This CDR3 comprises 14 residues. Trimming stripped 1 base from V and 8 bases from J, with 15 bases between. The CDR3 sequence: CASSLSGLGVEAFF. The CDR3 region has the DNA TGCGCCAGCAGCTTGTCTGGACTAGGAGTCGAAGCTTTCTTT.

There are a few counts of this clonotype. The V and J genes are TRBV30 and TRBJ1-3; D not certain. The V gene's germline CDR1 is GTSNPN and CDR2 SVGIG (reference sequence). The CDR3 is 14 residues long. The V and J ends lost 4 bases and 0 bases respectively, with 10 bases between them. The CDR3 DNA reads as TGTGCCTGGACCAAAGTGAGCTCTGGAAACACCATATATTTT. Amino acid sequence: CAWTKVSSGNTIYF. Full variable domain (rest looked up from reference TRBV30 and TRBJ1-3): SQTIHQWPATLVQPVGSPLSLECTVEGTSNPNLYWYRQAAGRGLQLLFYSVGIGQISSEVPQNLSASRPQDRQFILSSKKLLLSDSGFYLCAWTKVSSGNTIYFGEGSWLTVV.

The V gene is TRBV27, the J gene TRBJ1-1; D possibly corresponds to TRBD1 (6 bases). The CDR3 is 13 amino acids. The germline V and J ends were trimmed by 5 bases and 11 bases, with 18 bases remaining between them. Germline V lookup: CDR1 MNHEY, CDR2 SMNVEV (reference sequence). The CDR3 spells CASSPQGWKWAFF. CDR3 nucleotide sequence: TGTGCCAGCAGTCCCCAGGGGTGGAAATGGGCTTTCTTT.

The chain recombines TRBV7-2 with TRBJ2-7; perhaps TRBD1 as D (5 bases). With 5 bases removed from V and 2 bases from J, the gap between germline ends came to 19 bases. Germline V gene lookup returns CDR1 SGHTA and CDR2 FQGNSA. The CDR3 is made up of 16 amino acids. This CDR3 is CASSHHDRQGPYEQYF. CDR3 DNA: TGTGCCAGCAGCCACCACGATCGGCAGGGTCCCTACGAGCAGTACTTC.

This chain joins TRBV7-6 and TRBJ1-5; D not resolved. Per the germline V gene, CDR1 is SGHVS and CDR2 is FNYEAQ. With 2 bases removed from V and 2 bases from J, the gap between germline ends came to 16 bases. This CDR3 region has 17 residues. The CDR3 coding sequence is TGTGCCAGCAGCTTAAGTTCTGTGTTAGGAGGCAATCAGCCCCAGCATTTT. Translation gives CASSLSSVLGGNQPQHF.

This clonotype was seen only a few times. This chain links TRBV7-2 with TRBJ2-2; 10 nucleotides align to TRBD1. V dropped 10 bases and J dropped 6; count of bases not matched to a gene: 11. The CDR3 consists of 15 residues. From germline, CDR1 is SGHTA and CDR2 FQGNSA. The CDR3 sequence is CATRQGAEGAGELFF. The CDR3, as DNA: TGTGCCACACGACAGGGGGCAGAAGGAGCCGGGGAGCTGTTTTTT.

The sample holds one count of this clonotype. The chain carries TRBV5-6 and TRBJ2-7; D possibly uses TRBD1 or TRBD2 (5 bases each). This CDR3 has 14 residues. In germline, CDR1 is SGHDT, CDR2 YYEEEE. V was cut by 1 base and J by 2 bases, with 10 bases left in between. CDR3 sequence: CASSLRGRPYEQYF. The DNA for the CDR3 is TGTGCCAGCAGCTTGCGGGGCCGGCCCTACGAGCAGTACTTC. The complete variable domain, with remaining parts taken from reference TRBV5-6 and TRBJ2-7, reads DAGVTQSPTHLIKTRGQQVTLRCSPKSGHDTVSWYQQALGQGPQFIFQYYEEEERQRGNFPDRFSGHQFPNYSSELNVNALLLGDSALYLCASSLRGRPYEQYFGPGTRLTVT.

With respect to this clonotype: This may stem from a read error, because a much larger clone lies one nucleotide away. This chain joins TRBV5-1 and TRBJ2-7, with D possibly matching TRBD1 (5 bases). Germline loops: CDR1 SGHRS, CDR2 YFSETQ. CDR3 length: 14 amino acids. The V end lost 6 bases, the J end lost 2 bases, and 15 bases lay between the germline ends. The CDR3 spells CASTRSGAPYEQYF. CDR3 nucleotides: TGCGCCAGCACTCGCAGTGGGGCCCCCTACGAGCAGTACTTC.

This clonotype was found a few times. Here the CDR3 reads CSAREDRGRDTEAFF. DNA for the CDR3: TGCAGTGCTAGAGAGGATAGGGGGAGGGACACTGAAGCTTTCTTT. The chain combines TRBV20-1 with TRBJ1-1; tentative D call: TRBD1 (6 bases). Germline CDR1 is DFQATT and CDR2 is SNEGSKA (reference sequence). Trimming removed 0 bases from V and 3 bases from J, with 14 bases in between. This CDR3 is 15 amino acids long.

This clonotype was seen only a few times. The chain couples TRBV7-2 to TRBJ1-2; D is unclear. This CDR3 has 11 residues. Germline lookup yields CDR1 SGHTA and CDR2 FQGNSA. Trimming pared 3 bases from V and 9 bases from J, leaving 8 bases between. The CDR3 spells CASSFFGSYTF. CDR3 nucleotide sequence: TGTGCCAGCAGCTTTTTCGGGAGCTACACCTTC.

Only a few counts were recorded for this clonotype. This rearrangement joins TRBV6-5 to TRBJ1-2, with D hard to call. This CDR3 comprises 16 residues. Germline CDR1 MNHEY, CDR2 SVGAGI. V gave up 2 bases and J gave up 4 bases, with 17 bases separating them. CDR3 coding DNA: TGTGCCAGCAGTTACAATCAGCCGAACAAGGGCTATGGCTACACCTTC. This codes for CASSYNQPNKGYGYTF.

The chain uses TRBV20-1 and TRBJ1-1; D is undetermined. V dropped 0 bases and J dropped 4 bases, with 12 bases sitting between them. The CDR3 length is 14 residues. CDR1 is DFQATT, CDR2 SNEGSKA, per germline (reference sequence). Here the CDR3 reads CSARDGRRGTEAFF. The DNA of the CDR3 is TGCAGTGCTAGAGATGGGCGGCGGGGCACTGAAGCTTTCTTT.

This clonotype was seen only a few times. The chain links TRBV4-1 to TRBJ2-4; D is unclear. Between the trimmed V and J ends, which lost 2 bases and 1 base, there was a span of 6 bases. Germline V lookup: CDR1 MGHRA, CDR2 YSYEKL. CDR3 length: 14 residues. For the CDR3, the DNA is TGCGCCAGCAGCCAAATCGGGGCCAAAAACATTCAGTACTTC. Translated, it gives CASSQIGAKNIQYF.

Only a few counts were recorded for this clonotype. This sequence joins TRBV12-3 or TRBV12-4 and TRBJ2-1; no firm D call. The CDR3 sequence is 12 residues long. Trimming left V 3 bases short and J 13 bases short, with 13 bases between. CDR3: CASSFVGGGQFF. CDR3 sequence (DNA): TGTGCCAGCAGTTTTGTGGGCGGTGGCCAGTTCTTC.

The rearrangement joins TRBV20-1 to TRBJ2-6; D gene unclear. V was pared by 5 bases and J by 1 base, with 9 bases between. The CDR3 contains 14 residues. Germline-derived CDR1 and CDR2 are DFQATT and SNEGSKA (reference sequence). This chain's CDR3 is CSAAGVSGANVLTF. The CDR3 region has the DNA TGCAGTGCTGCCGGAGTGTCTGGGGCCAACGTCCTGACTTTC.

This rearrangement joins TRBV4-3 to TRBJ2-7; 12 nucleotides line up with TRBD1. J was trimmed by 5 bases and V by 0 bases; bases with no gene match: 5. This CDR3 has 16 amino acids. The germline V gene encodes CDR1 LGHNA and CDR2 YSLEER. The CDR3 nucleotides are TGCGCCAGCAGCCAAGATCCGGGACAGGGGGCCAACGAGCAGTACTTC. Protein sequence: CASSQDPGQGANEQYF.

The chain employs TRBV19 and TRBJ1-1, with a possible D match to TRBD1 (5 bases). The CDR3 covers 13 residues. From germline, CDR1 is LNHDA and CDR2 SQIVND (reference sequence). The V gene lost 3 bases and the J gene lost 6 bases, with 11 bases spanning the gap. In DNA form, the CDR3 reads TGTGCCAGTAGTATGGGGGTTTCCGCTGAAGCTTTCTTT. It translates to CASSMGVSAEAFF. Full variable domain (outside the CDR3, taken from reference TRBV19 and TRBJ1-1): DGGITQSPKYLFRKEGQNVTLSCEQNLNHDAMYWYRQDPGQGLRLIYYSQIVNDFQKGDIAEGYSVSREKKESFPLTVTSAQKNPTAFYLCASSMGVSAEAFFGQGTRLTVV.

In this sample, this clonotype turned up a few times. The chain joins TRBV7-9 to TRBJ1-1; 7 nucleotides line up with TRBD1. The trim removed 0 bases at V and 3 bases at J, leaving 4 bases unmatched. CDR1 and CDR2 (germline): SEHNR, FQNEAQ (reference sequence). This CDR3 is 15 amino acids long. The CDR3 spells CASSLAPGTDTEAFF. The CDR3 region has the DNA TGTGCCAGCAGCTTAGCGCCGGGGACAGACACTGAAGCTTTCTTT. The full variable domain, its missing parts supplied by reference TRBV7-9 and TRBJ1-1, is DTGVSQNPRHKITKRGQNVTFRCDPISEHNRLYWYRQTLGQGPEFLTYFQNEAQLEKSRLLSDRFSAERPKGSFSTLEIQRTEQGDSAMYLCASSLAPGTDTEAFFGQGTRLTVV.

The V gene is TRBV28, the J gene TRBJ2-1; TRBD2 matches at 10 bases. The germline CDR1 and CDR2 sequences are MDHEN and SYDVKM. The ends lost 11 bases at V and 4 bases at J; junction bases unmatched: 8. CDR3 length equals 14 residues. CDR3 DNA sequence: TGTGCCTCCTGGGTAGCGGGGGGATACAATGAGCAGTTCTTC. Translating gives CASWVAGGYNEQFF. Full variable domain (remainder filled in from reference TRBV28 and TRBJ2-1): DVKVTQSSRYLVKRTGEKVFLECVQDMDHENMFWYRQDPGLGLRLIYFSYDVKMKEKGDIPEGYSVSREKKERFSLILESASTNQTSMYLCASWVAGGYNEQFFGPGTRLTVL.

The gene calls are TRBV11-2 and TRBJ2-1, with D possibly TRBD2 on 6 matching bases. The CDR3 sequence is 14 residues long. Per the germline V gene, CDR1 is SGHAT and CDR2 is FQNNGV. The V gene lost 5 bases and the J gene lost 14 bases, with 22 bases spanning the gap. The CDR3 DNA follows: TGTGCCAGCAGCCCCCTGGGGGGAGGAAGTCATGAGTTCTTC. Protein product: CASSPLGGGSHEFF.